This TCR beta chain is drawn from a study of T cells in Graves' hyperthyroidism and ophthalmopathy. RNA transcripts served as the template for amplifying TCR beta CDR3 regions. Using the HTBI primer set, a first-round RT-PCR was run on the TCR CDR3. One entry per CDR3 protein, called by TCRdb with MiXCR from the multiplex PCR reads. The sample lists hundreds of thousands of distinct CDR3 sequences, about 38% occurring once. This CDR3 comprises 14 residues. Trimming removed 3 bases from V and 3 bases from J, with 14 bases in between. Germline V CDR1 and CDR2: DFQATT, SNEGSKA (reference sequence). In this sample, this clonotype turned up many times.

The source of this sequence is a man in his late teens or twenties with Graves' hyperthyroidism. The gene calls are TRBV20-1 and TRBJ1-1, with D hard to call. The specimen sequenced was blood. CDR3 bases: TGCAGTGCTAGGGTCGAGGCAGCGGACACTGAAGCTTTCTTT. Its protein product is CSARVEAADTEAFF.